The next 18 T cell receptor beta chains were all read from a single sample in a study of T cell repertoires in aging, cancer and after chemotherapy. Peripheral blood genomic DNA, not sorted cells or RNA, was the template. A mixed TRB-A/B primer pool amplified rearranged TRB by multiplex touch-down PCR. TCRdb itself ran the multiplex PCR reads through MiXCR, one entry per CDR3 protein. Of 5,000 to 7,500 distinct CDR3 sequences in the sample, 27% were seen once. Sequences were obtained from blood. The receptors derive from a human donor in good health.

For this clonotype: A much larger clone differs by one base, so this may be a read error. The rearrangement joins TRBV6-5 to TRBJ2-5; 9 nucleotides align to TRBD1. Per germline, CDR1 MNHEY and CDR2 SVGAGI. V shed 7 bases and J 3 bases; nucleotides not matched to a gene: 18. The CDR3 is 18 residues long. The DNA of the CDR3 is TGTGCCAGCAAGACCCGGGACAGGGTCTTACAGTTGAAAGAGACCCAGTACTTC. Protein: CASKTRDRVLQLKETQYF.

The chain joins TRBV5-1 to TRBJ2-6, with 7 bases matching TRBD1. The CDR3 has 17 amino acids. The germline V gene encodes CDR1 SGHRS and CDR2 YFSETQ. Trimming took 0 bases from V and 0 from J; bases not matched to a gene: 3. The CDR3 region is CASSLAGTASGANVLTF. For the CDR3, the DNA is TGCGCCAGCAGCTTGGCCGGGACAGCCTCTGGGGCCAACGTCCTGACTTTC.

V usage is TRBV6-5 and J usage is TRBJ2-1, with 10 bases that match TRBD2. V lost 6 bases, J lost 9 bases, and 11 bases stayed unmatched. Germline CDR1 and CDR2: MNHEY and SVGAGI. The CDR3 covers 15 residues. DNA for the CDR3: TGTGCCAGCAGGGACCTGGGACTAGCGAACGGTGAGCAGTTCTTC. Translated, it gives CASRDLGLANGEQFF.

Relative to its sample, this clonotype is medium-sized. This rearrangement joins TRBV11-2 to TRBJ2-1, with 10 bases identical to TRBD1. The CDR3 spans 15 residues. Per germline, CDR1 SGHAT and CDR2 FQNNGV. Losses at the gene ends were 1 base for V and 4 bases for J; bases not matched to a gene: 1. Here the CDR3 DNA reads TGTGCCAGCAGCTTAGTGGGACAGGGGTACAATGAGCAGTTCTTC. This codes for CASSLVGQGYNEQFF.

This chain connects TRBV7-9 to TRBJ2-3; 10 bases are shared with TRBD1. The junction had 9 bases not matched to a gene; V was cut back by 5 bases and J by 7 bases. Germline V lookup: CDR1 SEHNR, CDR2 FQNEAQ (reference sequence). The CDR3 length is 15 residues. The CDR3 nucleotides are TGTGCCAGCAGCACCCGGACAGGGGGAGGACATACGCAGTATTTT. The encoded protein is CASSTRTGGGHTQYF.

This rearrangement joins TRBV6-6 to TRBJ2-2; possibly TRBD1 for D (6 bases). The CDR3 totals 16 residues. V was shortened by 0 bases and J by 4 bases, with 12 bases between the two germline ends. Germline V gene sequence: CDR1 MNHNY, CDR2 SVGAGI (reference sequence). CDR3 amino acids: CASSYSEGEGTGELFF. The CDR3 region has the DNA TGTGCCAGCAGTTACTCAGAGGGGGAAGGCACCGGGGAGCTGTTTTTT.

By proportion, this clonotype is medium-sized. J is TRBJ2-4 and V is TRBV12-3 or TRBV12-4; D is uncertain. The length of the CDR3 is 16 residues. V shed 3 bases and J shed 0 bases, with 12 bases lying between them. In nucleotides, the CDR3 is TGTGCCAGCAGTTTCTTACCGACCTCAGCCAAAAACATTCAGTACTTC. Translation: CASSFLPTSAKNIQYF.

V gene TRBV28 combines with J gene TRBJ2-5; possible D gene TRBD1, 6 bases. The CDR3 is 12 amino acids. Germline assignment: CDR1 MDHEN and CDR2 SYDVKM. Trimming took off 7 bases at V and 4 bases at J, with 10 bases between the two ends. The CDR3 loop reads CASTQGGETQYF. CDR3 coding DNA: TGTGCCAGCACACAGGGTGGAGAGACCCAGTACTTC.

Only one count was recorded for this clonotype. This chain connects TRBV20-1 to TRBJ1-6; D is undetermined. The CDR3 covers 15 residues. The V gene lost 1 base and the J gene lost 0 bases, with 7 bases spanning the gap. The germline CDR1 and CDR2 sequences are DFQATT and SNEGSKA (reference sequence). The CDR3 DNA follows: TGCAGTGCTAGAGGGGAAAGCTCCTATAATTCACCCCTCCACTTT. It yields the protein CSARGESSYNSPLHF.

This clonotype was observed once. A read error is possible here, since a much larger clone lies one base away. The chain combines TRBV6-5 with TRBJ2-5; TRBD1 agrees at 7 bases. Near its end, the DNA agrees better with TRBJ2-7, so the J call may be wrong. The germline V gene encodes CDR1 MNHEY and CDR2 SVGAGI. There are 15 residues in the CDR3. CDR3 bases: TGTGCCAGCAGTGTTGGGACAGCGAAATCCTACGAGCAGTACTTC. This gives the protein CASSVGTAKSYEQYF.

For the CDR3, the DNA is TGTGCCAGCAGTTTTTTACTAGCGGGAGGCCAAACAGATACGCAGTATTTT. Residues: CASSFLLAGGQTDTQYF. The rearrangement joins TRBV28 to TRBJ2-3; 12 bases match TRBD2. After removal of 3 bases from V and 3 bases from J, the junction contained 7 bases not matched to a gene. Per the germline V gene, CDR1 is MDHEN and CDR2 is SYDVKM. The CDR3 loop spans 17 amino acids.

The gene calls are TRBV20-1 and TRBJ1-4, with D possibly being TRBD1 (5 bases). Germline CDR1 is DFQATT and CDR2 is SNEGSKA (reference sequence). Trimming removed 5 bases at V and 3 bases at J, with 19 bases between. The CDR3 length is 16 residues. The CDR3 reads CSAPPPQQDPNEKLFF. For the CDR3, the DNA is TGCAGTGCTCCCCCCCCCCAACAGGACCCTAATGAAAAACTGTTTTTT.

This clonotype was observed a handful of times. The chain joins TRBV6-2 or TRBV6-3 to TRBJ1-2; TRBD1 agrees at 7 bases. Germline loops: CDR1 MNHEY, CDR2 SVGEGT. This CDR3 has 14 amino acids. V lost 7 bases and J lost 5; bases outside the gene matches: 10. The CDR3 protein is CASTESTGLYGYTF. The DNA of the CDR3 is TGTGCCAGCACCGAATCGACAGGGCTATATGGCTACACCTTC.

A note on this clonotype: A read error may be the cause here, since a much bigger clone is one base away. V is TRBV19 and J is TRBJ2-7, with D unclear. Germline V gives CDR1 LNHDA, CDR2 SQIVND (reference sequence). V was trimmed by 3 bases and J by 5 bases, leaving 14 bases between them. The length of the CDR3 is 14 residues. This CDR3 is CASSIPGPTNEQYV. The CDR3 coding sequence is TGTGCCAGTAGTATCCCCGGGCCCACCAACGAGCAGTACGTC.

With respect to this clonotype: This could be a read error, since a much larger clone is one nucleotide away. The rearrangement links TRBV6-1 to TRBJ2-5; D is uncertain. The CDR3 spans 15 residues. Deletions cut 1 base from V and 4 bases from J, with 13 bases between. Per the germline V gene, CDR1 is MNHNS and CDR2 is SASEGT. CDR3 in amino acids: CASSEGKVWGETQYF. In DNA, the CDR3 is TGTGCCAGCAGTGAAGGAAAGGTGTGGGGAGAGACCCAGTACTTC.

This clonotype qualifies as medium-sized (0.01 to 0.1%). CDR3 region: CASSPTGLHEQYF. CDR3 nucleotide sequence: TGTGCCAGCAGTCCGACAGGGCTCCACGAGCAGTACTTC. The genes are TRBV6-5 and TRBJ2-7, with 7 bases lining up with TRBD1. From germline, CDR1 is MNHEY and CDR2 SVGAGI. V lost 5 bases to trimming and J lost 5 bases; unmatched junction nucleotides: 6. CDR3 size: 13 residues.

With respect to this clonotype: A read error may explain this, as a much larger clone is one base away. V usage is TRBV13 and J usage is TRBJ2-2; D gene uncertain. The CDR3 contains 12 residues. Trimming took off 5 bases at V and 5 bases at J, with 6 bases between the two ends. Looked up from germline, CDR1 is PRHDT and CDR2 is FYEKMQ (reference sequence). In DNA, the CDR3 is TGTGCCAGCAGCCCCTTTACCGGGGAGCTGTTTTTT. It translates to CASSPFTGELFF.

This clonotype occurred a few times. CDR3: CSASQGDRAFEETQYF. The CDR3 region has the DNA TGCAGTGCTAGCCAGGGGGACAGGGCATTCGAAGAGACCCAGTACTTC. This rearrangement joins TRBV20-1 to TRBJ2-5; 9 nucleotides align to TRBD1. The V gene end was trimmed by 3 bases and the J gene end by 3 bases; junction bases not matched to a gene: 11. The germline V gene has CDR1 DFQATT and CDR2 SNEGSKA (reference sequence). The CDR3 loop spans 16 amino acids.